These T cell receptor beta chains were read from a single sample in a study of blood T cell repertoires in COVID-19. Libraries were prepared by immunoSEQ multiplex PCR; TCRdb keeps only in-frame clonotypes and omits some of them. The table includes some 220,000 clones, approximately 84% detected once. The sample taken for sequencing was peripheral blood. These receptors came from a woman in her 30s who had recovered from COVID-19. The CDR3 runs from the conserved cysteine through the conserved F or W. D genes are given only for firm matches. Size tells how often a clone was seen (once, few, many) or the class of an expanded clone, and some rows leave it out.

j_gene,d_gene,abundance,v_gene,CDR3nt,CDR3aa
TRBJ2-2,TRBD2,-,TRBV7-3,TGTGCCAGCAGTACGGGACTAGCGGGACCCGGGGAGCTGTTTTTT,CASSTGLAGPGELFF
TRBJ2-1,-,few,TRBV9,TGTGCCAGCAGCGTGACGGGAGCGGCTGAGCAGTTCTTC,CASSVTGAAEQFF
TRBJ1-2,-,-,TRBV27,TGTGCCAGCAGTTCTATGGGCGAGCATGGCTACACCTTC,CASSSMGEHGYTF
TRBJ2-7,-,-,TRBV3-1/TRBV3-2,TGTGCCAGCAGCCGCACAGACGAGCAGTACTTC,CASSRTDEQYF
TRBJ1-1,-,-,TRBV5-8,TGTGCCAGCACCCCCGGCGGGGGGCAGTTGAACACTGAAGCTTTCTTT,CASTPGGGQLNTEAFF
TRBJ1-5,TRBD1,-,TRBV19,TGTGCCAGTAGTCTAAAAAGAGGGGGCGTTCAGCCCCAGCATTTT,CASSLKRGGVQPQHF
TRBJ2-1,-,-,TRBV2,TGTGCCAGCAGTGTCGGACAGATCAATGAGCAGTTCTTC,CASSVGQINEQFF
TRBJ1-1,TRBD1,-,TRBV29-1,TGCAGCGTAGCTGACAGGGGAATCACTGAAGCTTTCTTT,CSVADRGITEAFF
TRBJ1-1,TRBD1,-,TRBV5-6,TGTGCCAGCAGCGGGAGACAGGGGAGCACTGAAGCTTTCTTT,CASSGRQGSTEAFF
TRBJ2-5,TRBD1,-,TRBV6-5,TGTGCCAGCAGTTACCTCCCCGACAGGGTCCAAGAGACCCAGTACTTC,CASSYLPDRVQETQYF
TRBJ2-7,-,-,TRBV28,TGTGCCACCCAGTCTCTGTCCTACGAGCAGTACTTC,CATQSLSYEQYF
TRBJ1-1,-,-,TRBV30,TGTGCCTGGAGTGTAAAACAGAACACTGAAGCTTTCTTT,CAWSVKQNTEAFF
TRBJ2-3,-,-,TRBV29-1,TGCAGCGTTCCCCAGAGGGATGGTACGCAGTATTTT,CSVPQRDGTQYF
TRBJ1-1,-,-,TRBV7-9,TGTGCCAGCAGCTTAGAAACAGAGAACACTGAAGCTTTCTTT,CASSLETENTEAFF
TRBJ2-3,-,-,TRBV3-1/TRBV3-2,TGTGCCAGCAGCCAAGCCGTGGGAGTGAGGACAGATACGCAGTATTTT,CASSQAVGVRTDTQYF
TRBJ2-7,-,-,TRBV19,TGTGCCAGTAGTAAGACAGTGAGCTCCTACGAGCAGTACTTC,CASSKTVSSYEQYF
TRBJ1-1,-,-,TRBV5-1,TGCGCCAGCAGCTTGTTGGGACACGTGAACACTGAAGCTTTCTTT,CASSLLGHVNTEAFF